These T cell receptor beta chains were read from a single sample in a study of spatial heterogeneity in lung cancer. TCRdb independently ran MiXCR on the 5' RACE reads; one entry per CDR3 protein. This table holds roughly 82,000 distinct CDR3 sequences, over 10% found once. The starting material was PBMCs, obtained at surgery. These receptors were obtained from a male donor with early-stage non-small cell lung cancer. CDR3s include the opening cysteine and the closing phenylalanine or tryptophan. A D gene is named only where the DNA matches it firmly. The size field is filled for only some rows; it gives once, few, many or a size class.

abundance	v_gene	j_gene	d_gene	CDR3aa	CDR3nt
many	TRBV27	TRBJ1-4	.	CASSPGYQGEKLFF	TGTGCCAGCAGTCCCGGCTATCAAGGGGAAAAACTGTTTTTT
few	TRBV20-1	TRBJ1-1	.	CSARGPYTEAFF	TGCAGTGCTAGAGGTCCTTACACTGAAGCTTTCTTT
many	TRBV7-9	TRBJ1-2	.	CASSPVGHYGYTF	TGTGCCAGTTCCCCGGTGGGCCACTATGGCTACACCTTC
few	TRBV7-2	TRBJ1-5	.	CASSPGGFSNQPQHF	TGTGCCAGCAGCCCCGGGGGCTTTAGCAATCAGCCCCAGCATTTT
.	TRBV3-1	TRBJ2-3	TRBD1	CASSQDLEGQGFPDTQYF	TGTGCCAGCAGCCAAGATTTGGAGGGACAGGGGTTCCCAGATACGCAGTATTTT
.	TRBV5-1	TRBJ1-1	.	CASSLEGLAFF	TGCGCCAGCAGCTTGGAAGGTTTGGCTTTCTTT
.	TRBV5-1	TRBJ1-2	.	CASSLGLTTNYGYTF	TGCGCCAGCAGCTTGGGACTGACTACTAACTATGGCTACACCTTC
few	TRBV6-4	TRBJ2-3	TRBD1	CASSVDRGTDTQYF	TGTGCCAGCAGTGTCGACAGGGGCACAGATACGCAGTATTTT
.	TRBV7-2	TRBJ2-5	TRBD2	CASSHPTSGVEETQYF	TGTGCCAGCAGCCACCCGACTAGCGGGGTAGAAGAGACCCAGTACTTC
.	TRBV19	TRBJ1-5	.	CASSSPGRGNQPQHF	TGTGCCAGTAGTTCCCCGGGCAGGGGTAATCAGCCCCAGCATTTT
.	TRBV6-1	TRBJ1-3	TRBD1	CASSEEGTGGNTIYF	TGTGCCAGCAGTGAAGAAGGGACAGGTGGAAACACCATATATTTT
.	TRBV29-1	TRBJ2-1	.	CSVDPAWEQFF	TGCAGCGTTGATCCCGCTTGGGAGCAGTTCTTC
few	TRBV10-3	TRBJ2-1	.	CAISDPGVYNEQFF	TGTGCCATCAGTGATCCGGGGGTATACAATGAGCAGTTCTTC
few	TRBV9	TRBJ1-6	.	CASSAVGAYSPLHF	TGTGCCAGCAGCGCCGTGGGGGCCTATTCACCCCTCCACTTT
few	TRBV4-1	TRBJ2-5	.	CASSQDQIRETQYF	TGCGCCAGCAGCCAAGATCAGATCCGAGAGACCCAGTACTTC
.	TRBV20-1	TRBJ1-1	TRBD1	CSASPGQVNTEAFF	TGCAGTGCTAGCCCGGGACAGGTGAACACTGAAGCTTTCTTT
few	TRBV7-8	TRBJ1-1	TRBD1	CASSPGQGFEDTEAFF	TGTGCCAGCAGCCCGGGACAGGGGTTCGAAGACACTGAAGCTTTCTTT
.	TRBV20-1	TRBJ1-2	.	CSAQDSYGYTF	TGCAGTGCACAGGACAGCTATGGCTACACCTTC
many	TRBV20-1	TRBJ2-5	.	CSGRQGETQYF	TGCAGTGGTAGGCAAGGAGAGACCCAGTACTTC
many	TRBV20-1	TRBJ2-3	TRBD2	CSARAVAGGPKVDTQYF	TGCAGTGCTAGAGCGGTAGCGGGAGGGCCTAAGGTAGATACGCAGTATTTT
few	TRBV4-2	TRBJ2-7	.	CASSRDMSYYEQYF	TGTGCCAGCAGCAGGGACATGAGCTACTACGAGCAGTACTTC
many	TRBV29-1	TRBJ1-4	.	CSGGQLSEKLFF	TGCAGCGGCGGACAGTTGAGTGAAAAACTGTTTTTT
.	TRBV30	TRBJ2-7	.	CAWSGTPLVF	TGTGCCTGGAGTGGTACACCGCTAGTCTTC
.	TRBV20-1	TRBJ2-7	TRBD1	CSATGQGHYYEQYF	TGCAGTGCCACTGGACAGGGACATTACTACGAGCAGTACTTC
few	TRBV6-2/TRBV6-3	TRBJ1-2	.	CASKSPTGIANRDGYTF	TGTGCCAGCAAAAGCCCCACGGGGATCGCGAATCGTGATGGCTACACCTTC
.	TRBV20-1	TRBJ1-4	.	CSASIQGNNEKLFF	TGCAGTGCCTCGATCCAGGGGAATAATGAAAAACTGTTTTTT
.	TRBV30	TRBJ1-1	.	CAWRYRGATEAFF	TGTGCCTGGAGATACCGGGGGGCCACTGAAGCTTTCTTT
.	TRBV4-1	TRBJ1-1	.	CASSQDATNTEAFF	TGCGCCAGCAGCCAAGATGCCACGAACACTGAAGCTTTCTTT
few	TRBV6-2/TRBV6-3	TRBJ1-5	.	CATCEANQPQHF	TGTGCCACTTGCGAGGCCAATCAGCCCCAGCATTTT
few	TRBV10-3	TRBJ1-5	TRBD1	CAISQGAQGNQPQHF	TGTGCCATCAGTCAGGGGGCGCAAGGCAATCAGCCCCAGCATTTT
few	TRBV7-2	TRBJ2-7	.	CASSPGEGEGFYEQYF	TGTGCCAGCAGCCCGGGAGAGGGGGAGGGTTTCTACGAGCAGTACTTC
many	TRBV29-1	TRBJ1-1	.	CSVPGQSVNTEAFF	TGCAGCGTCCCGGGACAAAGTGTGAACACTGAAGCTTTCTTT
.	TRBV4-2	TRBJ2-1	TRBD2	CASSQVAGGRHSYNEQFF	TGTGCCAGCAGCCAAGTGGCGGGAGGCCGTCACTCCTACAATGAGCAGTTCTTC
few	TRBV20-1	TRBJ2-7	TRBD2	CSASGGRADYEQYF	TGCAGTGCTAGTGGCGGGAGGGCCGATTACGAGCAGTACTTC
.	TRBV5-1	TRBJ2-5	.	CASSSTQGPWETQYF	TGCGCCAGCAGCTCGACGCAGGGGCCGTGGGAGACCCAGTACTTC
.	TRBV6-2/TRBV6-3	TRBJ2-5	.	CASASPRRGQYF	TGTGCCAGCGCTTCCCCACGCCGGGGCCAGTACTTC
few	TRBV20-1	TRBJ2-3	TRBD2	CSAREAGGPTQYF	TGCAGTGCCAGGGAAGCGGGGGGGCCGACGCAGTATTTT
.	TRBV2	TRBJ2-5	.	CASNQQNQETQYF	TGTGCCAGCAATCAGCAGAACCAAGAGACCCAGTACTTC
few	TRBV6-5	TRBJ2-7	.	CASSYWGPSYEQYF	TGTGCCAGCAGTTACTGGGGCCCGTCCTACGAGCAGTACTTC
few	TRBV7-3	TRBJ2-3	TRBD2	CASSYSGGSGDTQYF	TGTGCCAGCAGCTACTCTGGCGGGAGTGGAGATACGCAGTATTTT